The 21 T cell receptor beta chains in this list originate from one sample, sequenced in a study of identical twins' blood T cells (dated by TCRdb to 2013 to 2014). The library was produced with 5' RACE. Sequenced on an Illumina Genome Analyzer IIx. TCRdb reanalyzed the raw reads on its own, using fastp at Q25 for trimming and MiXCR for clone calling, and kept in-frame beta chains. Each CDR3 protein gets just one entry, which takes the most common genes and DNA from the rows behind it. This sample is represented by 300,000 to 450,000 distinct CDR3 sequences; 25% to 35% of them were singletons. The top ten constitute 5.5% to 7% of the sample. Sequenced: PBMCs. Receptors originate from a woman between 18 and 49 years old in good health.

This rearrangement joins TRBV5-1 to TRBJ1-4, with D hard to call. Trimming removed 2 bases from V and 0 bases from J, with 8 bases in between. This CDR3 has 15 amino acids. CDR1 is SGHRS, CDR2 YFSETQ, per germline. CDR3 sequence reads: CASSFGRATNEKLFF. The CDR3 bases are TGCGCCAGCAGCTTCGGACGGGCAACTAATGAAAAACTGTTTTTT.

V is TRBV4-2 and J is TRBJ1-4; D is perhaps TRBD1 (5 bases). CDR1 is LGHNA and CDR2 is YNFKEQ in the germline V gene. The CDR3 spans 15 residues. Between the trimmed V and J ends, which lost 0 bases and 5 bases, there was a span of 10 bases. CDR3 in amino acids: CASSQDLRQNEKLFF. The CDR3 coding sequence is TGTGCCAGCAGCCAAGATCTCCGACAGAATGAAAAACTGTTTTTT.

This sequence joins TRBV19 and TRBJ2-3; D is uncertain. CDR3 length equals 14 residues. V lost 3 bases, J lost 6 bases, and 13 bases lay in between. Germline V gives CDR1 LNHDA, CDR2 SQIVND (reference sequence). The CDR3 here is CASSMGSLGDTQYF. The CDR3 DNA reads TGTGCCAGTAGTATGGGTTCTTTGGGCGATACGCAGTATTTT.

This clonotype was seen only a few times. This chain joins TRBV27 and TRBJ1-4; TRBD1 might be the D (6 bases). Trimming removed 2 bases at V and 8 bases at J, with 15 bases between. The CDR3 has 15 amino acids. CDR1 is MNHEY and CDR2 is SMNVEV in the germline V gene (reference sequence). The CDR3 DNA follows: TGTGCCAGCAGTTTAGGGGGCAGGGTTCGGGAAAAACTGTTTTTT. Translation: CASSLGGRVREKLFF.

The CDR3 region is CSVHQGGKLFF. The CDR3 DNA follows: TGCAGCGTGCACCAGGGAGGAAAACTGTTTTTT. The chain recombines TRBV20-1 with TRBJ1-4; maybe TRBD1 (5 bases). The germline gives CDR1 DFQATT, CDR2 SNEGSKA (reference sequence). This CDR3 spans 11 amino acids.

This clonotype came up many times. CDR3 sequence reads: CSARTGQDTEAFF. The CDR3 coding sequence is TGCAGTGCTAGAACTGGACAAGACACTGAAGCTTTCTTT. This chain connects TRBV20-1 to TRBJ1-1, with D perhaps TRBD1 (5 bases). In germline, CDR1 is DFQATT, CDR2 SNEGSKA (reference sequence). Trimming removed 2 bases from V and 3 bases from J, with 10 bases in between. This CDR3 has 13 residues.

This rearrangement joins TRBV18 to TRBJ1-5; 7 bases are a match to TRBD1. The ends lost 3 bases at V and 6 bases at J; junction bases unmatched: 8. Germline values: CDR1 KGHSH, CDR2 LQKENI. The CDR3 length is 15 residues. CDR3 sequence reads: CASSPGRGSGQPQHF. For the CDR3, the DNA is TGTGCCAGCTCACCCGGCAGGGGGAGTGGTCAGCCCCAGCATTTT.

This clonotype showed up just a few times. The chain couples TRBV20-1 to TRBJ2-1; 7 bases fit TRBD2. CDR1 is DFQATT and CDR2 is SNEGSKA in the germline V gene (reference sequence). This CDR3 has 14 amino acids. V was pared by 3 bases and J by 4 bases, with 6 bases of the junction left unmatched. The CDR3 nucleotides read TGCAGTGCTAGGAAGCGGGGATCATACAATGAGCAGTTCTTC. It encodes CSARKRGSYNEQFF.

This clonotype was recorded at least ten times. The CDR3 sequence: CASSSRLGGRETQYF. The CDR3 DNA reads as TGTGCCAGCAGTTCCCGACTAGGAGGAAGGGAGACCCAGTACTTC. J is TRBJ2-5 and V is TRBV27; D is perhaps TRBD2 (6 bases). V dropped 4 bases and J dropped 5 bases, with 17 bases sitting between them. Germline V gene lookup returns CDR1 MNHEY and CDR2 SMNVEV (reference sequence). The CDR3 covers 15 residues.

In this sample, this clonotype turned up many times. The chain combines TRBV6-5 with TRBJ1-1; D remains ambiguous. Germline loops: CDR1 MNHEY, CDR2 SVGAGI. Trimming cost V 0 bases and J 1 base, with 12 bases left between them. This CDR3 contains 16 residues. CDR3 loop: CASSYSPTGGNTEAFF. The CDR3 DNA reads as TGTGCCAGCAGTTACTCCCCAACGGGCGGGAACACTGAAGCTTTCTTT.

J is TRBJ2-1 and V is TRBV21-1. TRBV21-1 constitutes a pseudogene. The CDR3 has 14 amino acids. This CDR3 reads CASSKGSGFNEQFF. The CDR3 nucleotides read TGTGCCAGCAGCAAAGGTTCCGGTTTTAATGAGCAGTTCTTC.

Ten or more counts support this clonotype. At one of its ends the junction is not consistent with the germline gene, which may arise from a read error. The chain couples TRBV16 to TRBJ2-1; possibly TRBD1 for D (5 bases). This CDR3 comprises 15 residues. Germline V lookup: CDR1 KGHSY, CDR2 FQNENV. As DNA, the CDR3 is TGTGCCAGCAGCCAATCAAGGGGCTCCCACAATGAGCAGTTCTTC. Protein sequence: CASSQSRGSHNEQFF.

Turning to this clonotype: Given a much more abundant clone one base away, this may be a read error. V and J are TRBV20-1 and TRBJ1-2, with D unresolved. Germline CDR1 DFQATT, CDR2 SNEGSKA (reference sequence). This CDR3 comprises 12 residues. The CDR3 sequence: CCDQTANYGYTF. CDR3 DNA sequence: TGCTGTGACCAAACAGCTAACTATGGCTACACCTTC.

This clonotype was seen ten or more times. CDR3 nucleotides: TGCAGCGTTGATCGGACAGGCAGCGATGAGCAGTTCTTC. Amino acids: CSVDRTGSDEQFF. The genes are TRBV29-1 and TRBJ2-1; TRBD1 aligns across 7 bases. The V and J ends lost 3 bases and 8 bases, in that order; junction bases with no gene match: 7. Germline V lookup: CDR1 SQVTM, CDR2 ANQGSEA. This CDR3 is built from 13 residues.

The CDR3 protein is CASSVLAGDNNEQFF. The CDR3 DNA is TGTGCCAGCAGCGTATTAGCGGGGGATAACAATGAGCAGTTCTTC. The chain combines TRBV9 with TRBJ2-1; 9 bases fit TRBD2. The CDR3 is 15 residues long. Germline CDR1 SGDLS, CDR2 YYNGEE. Trimming removed 1 base from V and 5 bases from J; junction bases left unmatched: 4.

A few counts support this clonotype. This chain connects TRBV4-2 to TRBJ2-2; TRBD2 aligns across 7 bases. The ends lost 3 bases at V and 8 bases at J; junction bases unmatched: 12. CDR1 is LGHNA, CDR2 YNFKEQ, per germline. The CDR3 length is 16 residues. The DNA of the CDR3 is TGTGCCAGCAGCCAGGCTCCGGGACTATTTGAGGGGGAGCTGTTTTTT. This encodes CASSQAPGLFEGELFF.

V is TRBV18 and J is TRBJ1-2; the D is unclear. V shed 3 bases and J shed 6 bases, with 20 bases lying between them. CDR3 size: 16 residues. Germline V gene sequence: CDR1 KGHSH, CDR2 LQKENI. The CDR3 here is CASSPPAYVDYDGYTF. The CDR3 DNA sequence: TGTGCCAGCTCACCCCCTGCCTATGTGGATTACGATGGCTACACCTTC.

This clonotype was seen only once. The genes are TRBV13 and TRBJ1-1; TRBD1 might be the D (6 bases). Germline V gene data show CDR1 as PRHDT and CDR2 as FYEKMQ (reference sequence). The V and J ends lost 0 bases and 11 bases respectively, with 13 bases between them. The CDR3 is 13 amino acids. The CDR3 DNA sequence: TGTGCCAGCAGCTTAGGCCAGGGGTGTGAGGCTTTCTTT. Translated, it gives CASSLGQGCEAFF.

Of note for this clonotype: The junction departs from the called germline gene at one end, perhaps through a read error. This chain joins TRBV6-2 or TRBV6-3 and TRBJ1-5; D possibly corresponds to TRBD1 (5 bases). The CDR3 has 13 residues. CDR1 is MNHEY, CDR2 SVGEGT, per germline. The chain's CDR3 is CANSYRGNQPQHF. CDR3 DNA sequence: TGTGCCAACAGTTATCGGGGGAATCAGCCCCAGCATTTT.

This clonotype came up many times. The V gene is TRBV18, the J gene TRBJ2-5; possible D gene TRBD1, 5 bases. This CDR3 has 14 amino acids. Per the germline V gene, CDR1 is KGHSH and CDR2 is LQKENI. Trimming cost V 3 bases and J 2 bases, with 10 bases left between them. CDR3 coding DNA: TGTGCCAGCTCACCGGACACATCTCAAGAGACCCAGTACTTC. Protein sequence: CASSPDTSQETQYF.

The CDR3 region is CSARDFGSMNTEAFF. Here the CDR3 DNA reads TGCAGTGCTAGAGATTTCGGCAGCATGAACACTGAAGCTTTCTTT. V gene TRBV20-1 combines with J gene TRBJ1-1; D remains unclear. The CDR3 extends over 15 amino acids. Germline V gives CDR1 DFQATT, CDR2 SNEGSKA (reference sequence). With 0 bases removed from V and 0 bases from J, the gap between germline ends came to 11 bases.